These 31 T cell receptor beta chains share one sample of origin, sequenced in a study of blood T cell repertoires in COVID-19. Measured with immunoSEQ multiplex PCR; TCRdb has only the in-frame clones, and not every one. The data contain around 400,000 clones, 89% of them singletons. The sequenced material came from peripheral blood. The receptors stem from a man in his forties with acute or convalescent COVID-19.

DNA for the CDR3: TGTGCCAGCTCACCAAGGGACAGGGGAGACGAGCAGTACTTC. It encodes CASSPRDRGDEQYF. This rearrangement joins TRBV18 to TRBJ2-7; 10 bases agree with TRBD1. CDR3 length: 14 residues. V trimming: 2 bases; J trimming: 5 bases; junction bases outside the gene matches: 3. CDR1 and CDR2 from the germline V gene are KGHSH and LQKENI.

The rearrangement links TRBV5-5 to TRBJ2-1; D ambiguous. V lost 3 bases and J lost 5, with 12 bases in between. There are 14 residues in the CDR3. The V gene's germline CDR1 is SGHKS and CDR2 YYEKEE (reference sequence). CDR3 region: CASSYFPFDNEQFF. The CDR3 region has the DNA TGTGCCAGCAGCTACTTTCCGTTCGACAATGAGCAGTTCTTC.

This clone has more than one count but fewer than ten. CDR3 bases: TGTGCCACCAGCAGACGACAGGGGAAGGACGAGCAGTACTTC. This gives the protein CATSRRQGKDEQYF. The chain uses TRBV15 and TRBJ2-7, with 8 bases identical to TRBD1. Germline V gene data show CDR1 as LNHNV and CDR2 as YYDKDF (reference sequence). Unmatched junction bases numbered 5, after V lost 2 bases and J lost 5 bases. The CDR3 is 14 residues long.

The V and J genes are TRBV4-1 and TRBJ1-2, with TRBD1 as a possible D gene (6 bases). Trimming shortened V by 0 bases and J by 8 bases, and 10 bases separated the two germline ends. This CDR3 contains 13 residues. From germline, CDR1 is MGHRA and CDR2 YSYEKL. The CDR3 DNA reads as TGCGCCAGCAGCCAAGACAGGGGCACGGGCTACACCTTC. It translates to CASSQDRGTGYTF.

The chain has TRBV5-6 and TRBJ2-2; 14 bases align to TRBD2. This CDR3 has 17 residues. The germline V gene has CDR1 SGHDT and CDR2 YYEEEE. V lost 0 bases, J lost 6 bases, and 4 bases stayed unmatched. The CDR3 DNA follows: TGTGCCAGCAGCTTGGGACTAGCGGGAGGGGTTGCCGGGGAGCTGTTTTTT. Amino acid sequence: CASSLGLAGGVAGELFF.

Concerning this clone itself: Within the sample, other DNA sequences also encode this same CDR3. The CDR3 nucleotides read TGCGCCAGCAGCTTGGTCGGGGGAGATCAGCCCCAGCATTTT. Its translation is CASSLVGGDQPQHF. The gene calls are TRBV5-1 and TRBJ1-5, with D perhaps matching TRBD1 (5 bases). Trimming took 0 bases from V and 5 from J, leaving 9 bases between them. CDR1 is SGHRS, CDR2 YFSETQ, per germline. The CDR3 has 14 residues. The full variable domain, completed using reference TRBV5-1 and TRBJ1-5, is KAGVTQTPRYLIKTRGQQVTLSCSPISGHRSVSWYQQTPGQGLQFLFEYFSETQRNKGNFPGRFSGRQFSNSRSEMNVSTLELGDSALYLCASSLVGGDQPQHFGDGTRLSIL.

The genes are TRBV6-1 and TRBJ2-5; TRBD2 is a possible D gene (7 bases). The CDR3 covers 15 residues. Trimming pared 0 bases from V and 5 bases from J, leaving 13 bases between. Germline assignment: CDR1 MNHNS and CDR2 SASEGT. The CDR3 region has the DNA TGTGCCAGCAGTGAAGCGGGGGGGCGAGGGGAGACCCAGTACTTC. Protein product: CASSEAGGRGETQYF.

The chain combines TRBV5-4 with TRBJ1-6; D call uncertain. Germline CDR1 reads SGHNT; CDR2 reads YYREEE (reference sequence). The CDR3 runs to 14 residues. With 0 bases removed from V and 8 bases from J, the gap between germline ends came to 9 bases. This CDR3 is CASSLDNDHSPLHF. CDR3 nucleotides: TGTGCCAGCAGCTTGGACAATGATCATTCACCCCTCCACTTT.

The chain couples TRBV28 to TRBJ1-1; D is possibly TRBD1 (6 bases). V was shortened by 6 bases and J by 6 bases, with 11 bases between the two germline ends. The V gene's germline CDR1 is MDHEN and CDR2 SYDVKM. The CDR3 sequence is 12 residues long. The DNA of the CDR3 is TGTGCCAGCAGAACAACAGGGTCTGAAGCTTTCTTT. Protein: CASRTTGSEAFF. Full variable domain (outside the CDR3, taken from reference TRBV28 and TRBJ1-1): DVKVTQSSRYLVKRTGEKVFLECVQDMDHENMFWYRQDPGLGLRLIYFSYDVKMKEKGDIPEGYSVSREKKERFSLILESASTNQTSMYLCASRTTGSEAFFGQGTRLTVV.

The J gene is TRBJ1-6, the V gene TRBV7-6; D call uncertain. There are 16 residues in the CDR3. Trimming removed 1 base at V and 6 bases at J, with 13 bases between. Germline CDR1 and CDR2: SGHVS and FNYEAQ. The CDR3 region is CASSLEHGGANSPLHF. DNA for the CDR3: TGTGCCAGCAGCTTAGAACACGGCGGAGCTAATTCACCCCTCCACTTT.

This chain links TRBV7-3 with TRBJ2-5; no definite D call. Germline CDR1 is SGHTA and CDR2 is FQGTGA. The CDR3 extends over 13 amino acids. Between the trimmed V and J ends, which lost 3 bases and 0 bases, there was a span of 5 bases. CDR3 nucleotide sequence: TGTGCCAGCAGCTTCAGCGACCAAGAGACCCAGTACTTC. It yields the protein CASSFSDQETQYF.

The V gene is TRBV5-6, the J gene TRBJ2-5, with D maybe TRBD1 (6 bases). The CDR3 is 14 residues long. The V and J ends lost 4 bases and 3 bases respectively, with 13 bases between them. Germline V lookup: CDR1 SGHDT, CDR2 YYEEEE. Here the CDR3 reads CASSKTGTKETQYF. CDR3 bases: TGTGCCAGCAGCAAGACCGGGACAAAAGAGACCCAGTACTTC.

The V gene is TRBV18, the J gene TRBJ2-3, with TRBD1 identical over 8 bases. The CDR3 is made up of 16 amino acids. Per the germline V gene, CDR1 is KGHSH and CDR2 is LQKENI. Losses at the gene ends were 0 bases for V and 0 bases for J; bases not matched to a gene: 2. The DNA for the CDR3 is TGTGCCAGCTCACCACCCACAGGGGGGAGCACAGATACGCAGTATTTT. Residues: CASSPPTGGSTDTQYF.

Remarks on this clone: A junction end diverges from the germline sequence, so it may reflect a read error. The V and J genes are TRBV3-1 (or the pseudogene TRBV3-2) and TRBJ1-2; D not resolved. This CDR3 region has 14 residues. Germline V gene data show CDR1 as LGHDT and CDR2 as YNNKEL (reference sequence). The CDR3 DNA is TGTGCCAGCAGACAAGTAGATCGAACGGAGGGCTACACCTTC. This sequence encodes CASRQVDRTEGYTF.

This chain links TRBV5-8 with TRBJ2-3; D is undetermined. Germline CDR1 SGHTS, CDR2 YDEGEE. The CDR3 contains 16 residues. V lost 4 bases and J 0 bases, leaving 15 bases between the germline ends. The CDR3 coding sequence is TGTGCCAGCAGCCCTTTGACACTCCTTAGCACAGATACGCAGTATTTT. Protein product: CASSPLTLLSTDTQYF.

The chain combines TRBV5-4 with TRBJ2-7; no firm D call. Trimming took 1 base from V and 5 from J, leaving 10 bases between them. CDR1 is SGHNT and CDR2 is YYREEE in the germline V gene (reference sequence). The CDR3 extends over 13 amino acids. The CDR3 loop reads CASSLLAGNEQYF. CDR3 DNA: TGTGCCAGCAGCTTGTTGGCAGGCAACGAGCAGTACTTC.

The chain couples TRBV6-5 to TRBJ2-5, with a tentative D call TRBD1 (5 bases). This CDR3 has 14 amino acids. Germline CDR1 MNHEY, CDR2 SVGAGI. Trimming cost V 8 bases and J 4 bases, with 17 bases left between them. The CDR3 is CASGSPGMGETQYF. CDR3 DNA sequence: TGTGCCAGCGGATCCCCAGGGATGGGAGAGACCCAGTACTTC.

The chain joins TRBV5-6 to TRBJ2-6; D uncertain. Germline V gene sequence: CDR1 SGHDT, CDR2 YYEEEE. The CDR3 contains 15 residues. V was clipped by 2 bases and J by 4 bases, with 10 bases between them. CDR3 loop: CASSFWLRGANVLTF. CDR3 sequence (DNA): TGTGCCAGCAGCTTTTGGTTGCGAGGGGCCAACGTCCTGACTTTC.

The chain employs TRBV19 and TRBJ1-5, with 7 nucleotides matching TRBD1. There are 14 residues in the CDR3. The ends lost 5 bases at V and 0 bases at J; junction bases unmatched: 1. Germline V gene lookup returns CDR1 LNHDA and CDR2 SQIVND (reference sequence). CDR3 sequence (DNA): TGTGCCAGTAGTCCAGGGGGTAGCAATCAGCCCCAGCATTTT. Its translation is CASSPGGSNQPQHF.

The CDR3 bases are TGTGCCACCAGTGATTCGGCAGGGGGGAACTACAATGAGCAGTTCTTC. Protein product: CATSDSAGGNYNEQFF. The rearrangement uses TRBV24-1 and TRBJ2-1; TRBD1 is a possible D gene (7 bases). Germline V gene lookup returns CDR1 KGHDR and CDR2 SFDVKD. The V end lost 2 bases, the J end lost 3 bases, and 13 bases lay between the germline ends. The CDR3 totals 16 residues.

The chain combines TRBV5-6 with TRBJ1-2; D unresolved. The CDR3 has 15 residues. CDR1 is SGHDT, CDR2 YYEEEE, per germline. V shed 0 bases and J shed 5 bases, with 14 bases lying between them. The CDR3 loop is CASSLGGLSRYGYTF. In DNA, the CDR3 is TGTGCCAGCAGCTTGGGAGGTCTAAGTCGGTATGGCTACACCTTC.

The CDR3 nucleotides read TGTGCCAGCTCAACAACAGGGGGCACTGAAGCTTTCTTT. Amino acids: CASSTTGGTEAFF. The chain couples TRBV18 to TRBJ1-1; 8 nucleotides line up with TRBD1. CDR3 length: 13 residues. The germline V gene has CDR1 KGHSH and CDR2 LQKENI. The ends lost 5 bases at V and 4 bases at J; junction bases unmatched: 3.

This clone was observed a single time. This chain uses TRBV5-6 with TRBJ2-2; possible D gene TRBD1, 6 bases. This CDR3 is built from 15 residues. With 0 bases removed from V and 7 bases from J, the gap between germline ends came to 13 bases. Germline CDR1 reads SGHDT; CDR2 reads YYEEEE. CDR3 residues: CASSLGDRLGGELFF. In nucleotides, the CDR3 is TGTGCCAGCAGCTTGGGTGACAGGCTTGGCGGGGAGCTGTTTTTT.

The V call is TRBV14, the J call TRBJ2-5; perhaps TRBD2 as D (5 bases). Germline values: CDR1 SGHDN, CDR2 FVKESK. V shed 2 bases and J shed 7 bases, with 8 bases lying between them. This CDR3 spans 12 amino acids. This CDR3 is CASSQIGGTQYF. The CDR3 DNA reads TGTGCCAGCAGCCAAATCGGAGGGACCCAGTACTTC.

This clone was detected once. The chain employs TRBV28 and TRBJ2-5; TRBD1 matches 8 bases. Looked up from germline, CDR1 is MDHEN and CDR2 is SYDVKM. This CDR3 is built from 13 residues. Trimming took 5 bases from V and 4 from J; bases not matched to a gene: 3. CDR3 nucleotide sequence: TGTGCCAGCAGTACAGGGGGAGCAGAGACCCAGTACTTC. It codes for CASSTGGAETQYF.

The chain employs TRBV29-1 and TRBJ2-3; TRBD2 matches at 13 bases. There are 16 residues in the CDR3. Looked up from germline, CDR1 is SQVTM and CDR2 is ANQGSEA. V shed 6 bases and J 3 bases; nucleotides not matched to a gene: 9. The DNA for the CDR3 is TGCAGCGTCACCGGACTAGCGGGAGTTGGGACAGATACGCAGTATTTT. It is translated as CSVTGLAGVGTDTQYF.

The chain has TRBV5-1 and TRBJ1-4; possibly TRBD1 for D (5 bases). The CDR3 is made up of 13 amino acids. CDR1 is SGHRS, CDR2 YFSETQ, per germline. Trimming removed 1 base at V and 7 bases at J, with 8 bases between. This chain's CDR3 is CASSLWQGEKLFF. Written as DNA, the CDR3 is TGCGCCAGCAGCTTGTGGCAGGGTGAAAAACTGTTTTTT.

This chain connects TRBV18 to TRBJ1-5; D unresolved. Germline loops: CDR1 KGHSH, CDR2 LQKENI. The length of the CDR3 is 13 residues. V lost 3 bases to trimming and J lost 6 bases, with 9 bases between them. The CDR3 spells CASSPEAAQPQHF. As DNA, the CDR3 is TGTGCCAGCTCACCGGAGGCGGCTCAGCCCCAGCATTTT.

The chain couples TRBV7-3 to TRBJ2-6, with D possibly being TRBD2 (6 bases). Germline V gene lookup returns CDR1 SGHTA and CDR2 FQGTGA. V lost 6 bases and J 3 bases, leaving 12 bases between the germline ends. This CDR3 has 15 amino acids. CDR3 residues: CASSPSGFGANVLTF. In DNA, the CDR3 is TGTGCCAGCAGTCCAAGCGGGTTTGGGGCCAACGTCCTGACTTTC.

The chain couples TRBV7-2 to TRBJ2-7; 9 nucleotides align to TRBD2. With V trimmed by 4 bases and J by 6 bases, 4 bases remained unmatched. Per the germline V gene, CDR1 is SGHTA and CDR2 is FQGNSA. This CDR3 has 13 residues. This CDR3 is CASSSNSGGEQYF. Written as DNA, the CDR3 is TGTGCCAGCAGCTCCAATAGCGGGGGCGAGCAGTACTTC.

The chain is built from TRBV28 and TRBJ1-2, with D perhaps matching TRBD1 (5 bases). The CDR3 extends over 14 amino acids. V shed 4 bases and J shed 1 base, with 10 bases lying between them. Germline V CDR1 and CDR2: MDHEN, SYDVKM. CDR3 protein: CASSSGLLNYGYTF. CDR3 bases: TGTGCCAGCAGTTCGGGACTCCTTAACTATGGCTACACCTTC.